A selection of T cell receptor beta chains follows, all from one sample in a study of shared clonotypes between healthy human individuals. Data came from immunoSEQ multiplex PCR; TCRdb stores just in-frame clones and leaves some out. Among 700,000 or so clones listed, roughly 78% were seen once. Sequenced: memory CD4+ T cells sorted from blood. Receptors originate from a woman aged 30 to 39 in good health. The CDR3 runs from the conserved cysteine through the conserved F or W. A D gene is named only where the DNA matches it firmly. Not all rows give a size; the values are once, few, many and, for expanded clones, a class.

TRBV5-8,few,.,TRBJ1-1,CASSFTALYTEAFF,TGTGCCAGCAGCTTTACAGCGTTATACACTGAAGCTTTCTTT
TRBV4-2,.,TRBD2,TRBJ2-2,CASSQDFLAGATGELFF,TGTGCCAGCAGCCAAGATTTCCTAGCGGGAGCAACCGGGGAGCTGTTTTTT
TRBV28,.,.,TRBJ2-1,CASSLGVSVDEQFF,TGTGCCAGCAGTTTAGGGGTTAGCGTTGATGAGCAGTTCTTC
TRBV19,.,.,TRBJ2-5,CASMGGPGQTQYF,TGTGCCAGTATGGGGGGCCCGGGCCAGACCCAGTACTTC
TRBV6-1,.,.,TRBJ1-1,CASSVLGGTEAFF,TGTGCCAGCAGTGTTCTAGGGGGCACTGAAGCTTTCTTT
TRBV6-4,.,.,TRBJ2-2,CASSDSYGGELFF,TGTGCCAGCAGTGACTCCTATGGCGGGGAGCTGTTTTTT
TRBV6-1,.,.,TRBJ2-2,CASSEPSTGELFF,TGTGCCAGCAGCGAACCATCCACCGGGGAGCTGTTTTTT
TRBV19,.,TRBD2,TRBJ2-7,CASSPTSFVHEQYF,TGTGCCAGTAGCCCGACTAGCTTCGTCCACGAGCAGTACTTC
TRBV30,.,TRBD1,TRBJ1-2,CAWSNGGDSTGGYTF,TGTGCCTGGAGTAACGGAGGGGACAGCACGGGAGGCTACACCTTC
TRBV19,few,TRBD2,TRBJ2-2,CASSNSGGRDTGELFF,TGTGCCAGTAGTAATTCGGGAGGGCGGGACACCGGGGAGCTGTTTTTT
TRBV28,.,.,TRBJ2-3,CASRDTASTDTQYF,TGTGCCAGCAGGGACACCGCTAGCACAGATACGCAGTATTTT
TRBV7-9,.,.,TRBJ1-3,CASISPGAGNTIYF,TGTGCCAGCATCTCTCCGGGGGCAGGAAACACCATATATTTT
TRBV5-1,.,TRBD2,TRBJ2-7,CASSHYGTSGCEQYF,TGCGCCAGCAGCCATTATGGGACTAGCGGCTGCGAGCAGTACTTC
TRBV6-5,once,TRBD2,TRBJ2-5,CASSYLRTSGKETQYF,TGTGCCAGCAGTTACTTGAGGACTAGCGGGAAAGAGACCCAGTACTTC
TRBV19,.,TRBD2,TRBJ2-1,CASSAVPGLASIYNEQFF,TGTGCCAGTAGTGCGGTCCCGGGACTAGCGTCTATCTACAATGAGCAGTTCTTC
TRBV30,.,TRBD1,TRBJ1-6,CAWSEGQGNLHF,TGTGCCTGGAGTGAGGGACAGGGCAACCTCCACTTT
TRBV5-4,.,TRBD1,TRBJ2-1,CASRRDRGSYNEQFF,TGTGCCAGCAGACGGGACAGGGGATCCTACAATGAGCAGTTCTTC
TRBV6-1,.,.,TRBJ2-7,CASSLTPAEQYF,TGTGCCAGCAGTTTGACCCCGGCCGAGCAGTACTTC
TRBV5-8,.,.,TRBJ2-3,CASSSPGHRTDTQYF,TGTGCCAGCAGCTCGCCGGGACACCGCACAGATACGCAGTATTTT
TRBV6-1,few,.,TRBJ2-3,CASSGVSTDTQYF,TGTGCCAGCAGTGGCGTTTCCACAGATACGCAGTATTTT
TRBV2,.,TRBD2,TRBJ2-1,CASNQAGGRLGEQFF,TGTGCCAGCAACCAAGCGGGAGGGCGGCTCGGCGAGCAGTTCTTC
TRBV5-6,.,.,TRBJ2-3,CASSWWMGTGATDTQYF,TGTGCCAGCAGCTGGTGGATGGGGACGGGGGCCACAGATACGCAGTATTTT
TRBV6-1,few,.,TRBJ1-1,CASSELQGTEAFF,TGTGCCAGCAGTGAGCTACAGGGCACTGAAGCTTTCTTT
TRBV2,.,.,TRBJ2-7,CASSERQTLVEQYF,TGTGCCAGCAGTGAGAGACAGACCCTAGTTGAGCAGTACTTC
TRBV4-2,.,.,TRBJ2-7,CASSQGAGEQYF,TGTGCCAGCAGCCAAGGGGCGGGCGAGCAGTACTTC
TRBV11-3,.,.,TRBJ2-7,CASSYGGVDEQYF,TGTGCCAGCAGCTACGGCGGGGTGGACGAGCAGTACTTC
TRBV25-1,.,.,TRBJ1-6,CATRSSYNSPLHF,TGTGCCACCCGGAGCTCCTATAATTCACCCCTCCACTTT
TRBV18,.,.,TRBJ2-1,CASSPPARPDGEQFF,TGTGCCAGCTCACCACCGGCGCGCCCCGACGGCGAGCAGTTCTTC
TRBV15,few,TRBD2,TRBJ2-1,CATRNWTSGNNEQFF,TGTGCCACCAGAAACTGGACTAGCGGAAACAATGAGCAGTTCTTC
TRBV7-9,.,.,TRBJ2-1,CASSTIDEQFF,TGTGCCAGCAGCACGATAGATGAGCAGTTCTTC
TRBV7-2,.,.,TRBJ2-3,CASSLGPPDTQYF,TGTGCCAGCAGCTTAGGCCCTCCGGATACGCAGTATTTT
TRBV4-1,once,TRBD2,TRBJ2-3,CASSQGLGQGGRTQYF,TGCGCCAGCAGCCAAGGTCTAGGGCAGGGAGGGCGTACGCAGTATTTT
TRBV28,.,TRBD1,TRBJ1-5,CASSLGQGTGNQPQHF,TGTGCCAGCAGTTTGGGACAGGGGACCGGCAATCAGCCCCAGCATTTT
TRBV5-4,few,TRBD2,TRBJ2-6,CASSSLGTRETGANVLTF,TGTGCCAGCAGCTCGTTGGGGACTAGGGAAACTGGGGCCAACGTCCTGACTTTC
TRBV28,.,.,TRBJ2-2,CASSEYEDTGELFF,TGTGCCAGCAGTGAGTATGAGGACACCGGGGAGCTGTTTTTT
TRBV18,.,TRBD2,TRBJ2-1,CASSPTGGPVNEQFF,TGTGCCAGCTCACCAACGGGAGGGCCGGTAAATGAGCAGTTCTTC
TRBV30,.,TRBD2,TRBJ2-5,CAWSVGLAGETQYF,TGTGCCTGGAGTGTTGGACTAGCGGGAGAGACCCAGTACTTC
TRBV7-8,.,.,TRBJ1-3,CASSSVGISGNTIYF,TGTGCCAGCAGCTCAGTCGGGATCTCTGGAAACACCATATATTTT
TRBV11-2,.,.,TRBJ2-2,CASSSPPGELFF,TGTGCCAGCAGCTCCCCCCCCGGGGAGCTGTTTTTT
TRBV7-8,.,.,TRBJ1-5,CASSSKGPFNQPQHF,TGTGCCAGCAGTTCCAAGGGACCGTTCAATCAGCCCCAGCATTTT
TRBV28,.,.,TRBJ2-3,CASSFVSRGVGTDTQYF,TGTGCCAGCAGTTTCGTTTCTCGGGGAGTGGGCACAGATACGCAGTATTTT
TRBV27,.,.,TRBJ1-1,CASRYQVNTEAFF,TGTGCCAGCAGGTATCAGGTGAACACTGAAGCTTTCTTT
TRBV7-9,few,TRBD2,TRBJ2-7,CAASRRETDGYEQYF,TGTGCCGCGAGCAGGCGGGAGACGGACGGGTACGAGCAGTACTTC
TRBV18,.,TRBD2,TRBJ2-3,CASSPSIAGAGTDTQYF,TGTGCCAGCTCACCTTCTATAGCGGGAGCAGGCACAGATACGCAGTATTTT
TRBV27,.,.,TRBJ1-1,CASSLAGKIGEAFF,TGTGCCAGCAGTTTAGCAGGGAAAATCGGTGAAGCTTTCTTT
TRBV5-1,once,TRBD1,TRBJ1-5,CASSPGTGGGQPQHF,TGCGCCAGCAGCCCCGGGACAGGGGGCGGTCAGCCCCAGCATTTT
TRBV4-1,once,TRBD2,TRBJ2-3,CASSPGGREGDTQYF,TGCGCCAGCAGCCCAGGAGGAAGGGAGGGGGATACGCAGTATTTT
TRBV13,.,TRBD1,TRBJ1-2,CASSSLDDRGEGYTF,TGTGCCAGCAGCTCCCTAGATGACAGGGGGGAAGGCTACACCTTC
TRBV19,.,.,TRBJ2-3,CASTAPWPSTDTQYF,TGTGCCAGTACCGCCCCCTGGCCTAGCACAGATACGCAGTATTTT